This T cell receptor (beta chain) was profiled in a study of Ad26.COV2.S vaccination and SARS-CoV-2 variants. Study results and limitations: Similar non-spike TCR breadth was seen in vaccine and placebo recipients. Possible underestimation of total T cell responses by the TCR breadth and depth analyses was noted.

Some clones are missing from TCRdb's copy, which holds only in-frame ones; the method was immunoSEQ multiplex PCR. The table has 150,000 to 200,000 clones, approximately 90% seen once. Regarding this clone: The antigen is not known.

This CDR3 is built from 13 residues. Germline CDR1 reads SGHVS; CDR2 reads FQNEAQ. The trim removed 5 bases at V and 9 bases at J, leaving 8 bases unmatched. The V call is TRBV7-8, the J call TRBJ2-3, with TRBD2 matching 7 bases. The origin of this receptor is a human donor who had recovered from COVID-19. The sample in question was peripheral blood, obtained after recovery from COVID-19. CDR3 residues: CASSARGTPTQYF. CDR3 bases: TGTGCCAGCAGCGCGCGGGGGACTCCGACGCAGTATTTT.